Presented here are 5 T cell receptor beta chains from one specimen sequenced in a study of cytomegalovirus exposure and HLA in healthy donors. Amplification used 60 Vbeta primers and 13 Jbeta primers. This table comes from immunoSEQ multiplex PCR, and its TCRdb copy is limited to in-frame clones, with some not included. The table shows just under 95,000 clones, with just under 85% occurring only once. Sequencing used PBMCs. These receptor sequences come from a young woman in good health and CMV-seropositive.

The chain links TRBV7-8 to TRBJ1-1; D perhaps matches TRBD1 (5 bases). V gave up 4 bases and J gave up 3 bases, with 12 bases separating them. Germline V CDR1 and CDR2: SGHVS, FQNEAQ. This CDR3 region has 14 residues. In nucleotides, the CDR3 is TGTGCCAGCAGCTGGGGACTGATCGACACTGAAGCTTTCTTT. Residues: CASSWGLIDTEAFF.

V and J are TRBV29-1 and TRBJ2-7; TRBD2 aligns across 8 bases. Germline assignment: CDR1 SQVTM and CDR2 ANQGSEA. J was trimmed by 6 bases and V by 7 bases; bases with no gene match: 8. There are 12 residues in the CDR3. DNA of the CDR3: TGCAGCGCTGGGAGGCTAGCGGGCGAGCAGTACTTC. It codes for CSAGRLAGEQYF.

This chain joins TRBV4-2 and TRBJ1-1; D gene uncertain. The CDR3 runs to 14 residues. Trimming removed 0 bases at V and 6 bases at J, with 11 bases between. Germline V gene data show CDR1 as LGHNA and CDR2 as YNFKEQ. Here the CDR3 reads CASSQDTAGAEAFF. The CDR3 nucleotides are TGTGCCAGCAGCCAAGATACAGCGGGCGCTGAAGCTTTCTTT.

The chain uses TRBV28 and TRBJ2-7, with 7 bases identical to TRBD1. CDR1 and CDR2 (germline): MDHEN, SYDVKM. This CDR3 is built from 16 residues. J lost 3 bases, V lost 5 bases, and 13 bases had no gene match. The CDR3, as DNA: TGTGCCAGCAGTGAACAGGGGACAGAACTCCTCTACGAGCAGTACTTC. It specifies CASSEQGTELLYEQYF. Full variable domain (rest looked up from reference TRBV28 and TRBJ2-7): DVKVTQSSRYLVKRTGEKVFLECVQDMDHENMFWYRQDPGLGLRLIYFSYDVKMKEKGDIPEGYSVSREKKERFSLILESASTNQTSMYLCASSEQGTELLYEQYFGPGTRLTVT.

The genes are TRBV5-1 and TRBJ2-7; 9 bases fit TRBD1. V lost 4 bases, J lost 5 bases, and 13 bases stayed unmatched. Germline V gives CDR1 SGHRS, CDR2 YFSETQ. The CDR3 length is 16 residues. The CDR3 DNA follows: TGCGCCAGCAGCCAAGGGCCCGGGACAGGGATACACGAGCAGTACTTC. It yields the protein CASSQGPGTGIHEQYF.